This T cell receptor (beta chain) was documented in a study of Graves' ophthalmopathy and Graves' hyperthyroidism listed by TCRdb under 2018. About the study as a whole: Peripheral blood was collected at initial diagnosis, prior to any treatment. The study used TCR beta repertoire signatures to distinguish Graves' ophthalmopathy from Graves' hyperthyroidism and to predict progression to ophthalmopathy. The 100 or so discovery patients were randomly divided into training and test sets at a 7:3 ratio. Following sampling, methimazole starting at 30 mg daily was administered to hyperthyroidism patients, and high-dose intravenous methylprednisolone was administered to ophthalmopathy patients. In total, 135 blood samples were TCR-sequenced: approximately 40 ophthalmopathy, under 80 hyperthyroidism and 17 hyperthyroidism-to-ophthalmopathy patients. To explore V-J signatures distinguishing ophthalmopathy from hyperthyroidism, a discovery set of around 97 patients (roughly 45 ophthalmopathy, roughly 56 stable hyperthyroidism) was enrolled. In roughly 6 hyperthyroidism patients, T-cell repertoires of thyroid tissue and blood were compared. For independent validation, a separate cohort was made up of about 18 hyperthyroidism patients plus 17 patients who later progressed from hyperthyroidism to ophthalmopathy.

This clonotype was observed at least ten times. Its antigen has not been determined. Base qualities are missing; no much larger clone stands one base away. Ophthalmopathy patients were characterized by moderately to severely active disease, a Clinical Activity Score of at least 3, a NOSPECS grade of at least 4, and a disease duration under 3 months. Patients were excluded if they had other autoimmune diseases, uncontrolled infections, pregnancy or lactation. Diagnosis was based on clinical symptoms, serum thyroxine, TRAb, thyroid ultrasound and orbital computed tomography. Ficoll-Paque density gradient centrifugation was used to isolate PBMCs from 8.5 to 10 ml of fresh peripheral blood. Total RNA was extracted with Trizol reagent and quality-checked on an Agilent 2100 Bioanalyzer. For repertoire sequencing, TCR beta CDR3 regions were amplified from RNA transcripts. The first round was an RT-PCR using HTBI primers with the Qiagen OneStep RT-PCR kit, and this first round was followed by a second-round multiplex PCR, then size selection and purification. The libraries underwent paired-end sequencing with 100 bp reads on an Illumina HiSeq2000. On the authors' methods: Reads were processed with SOAPnuke, discarding reads with adapters, uncalled bases, mean Phred below 15, or no exact constant-primer or identifier match. High-quality paired reads were merged with COPE v1.2.5. Unique nucleotide sequences were defined as clonotypes and aligned to IMGT TRB V, D and J references using MiTCR v1.1. Analysis was restricted to V-J combinations with a frequency above 0.0001, which covered roughly 99% of repertoires. For each V-J combination, a TCR clonal expansion and chaos score was defined as the ratio of F50 clonal expansion to chaos observed in the TCRdist matrix. Features were reduced by Welch's t-statistics and random forest to over ten V-J combinations, which fed a naive Bayes classifier. The similarity between thyroid and blood repertoires was quantified using the Morisita-Horn index. The public reads were run again by TCRdb, first through fastp at Q25 and then through MiXCR, and only productive beta chains were kept. Each CDR3 protein gets just one entry, which takes the most common genes and DNA from the rows behind it. These V and J calls derive from TCRdb rather than the authors' analysis. The sample profile shows some 150,000 distinct CDR3 sequences; roughly two fifths of them were found once. The ten most abundant clones make up nearly 9% of the sample.

Study-wide conclusions, independent of this receptor: In validation, the model predicted ophthalmopathy progression with less than 71% sensitivity and 72.22% specificity; some twelve predicted patients were CT-confirmed with GO in a median of about 6.1 months. Most expanded thyroid clonotypes with a frequency above 0.001 also appeared in blood, which suggests that blood repertoires may reflect the immune response in the thyroid. Sample size was not predetermined statistically, and investigators were not blinded to group allocation. Ophthalmopathy was separated from stable hyperthyroidism by the 13-signature model with about 90% sensitivity and around 81% specificity in cross-validation and with 80%/75% in the test set.

The sequence derives from a man aged 30 to 39 with Graves' ophthalmopathy. Donor details come from another sample of the same person, matched by shared clones. What was sequenced was peripheral blood.

At the DNA level, the sequence is TGCGCCAGCAGCTTGAGACCGGGGTTGGTCAATCAGCCCCAGCATTTT. Its coded protein is CASSLRPGLVNQPQHF. The chain is encoded by TRBV5-1 joined to TRBJ1-5; the D gene remains uncertain. The CDR3 holds 16 amino acids from the cysteine to the phenylalanine. This entry keeps only the CDR3 DNA: 48 bases, framed from base 1. In the germline V gene, CDR1 corresponds to SGHRS and CDR2 to YFSETQ. The trim is 1 base for V and 3 bases for J, with a gap of 14 bases between the germline ends.